The rows below give T cell receptor beta chains drawn from one sample of a study of blood T cell repertoires in COVID-19. The repertoire was sequenced with immunoSEQ multiplex PCR; TCRdb's copy has only in-frame clones and lacks some. The sample contains 200,000 to 250,000 clones, 85% of which appear only once. Material: PBMCs or T cells enriched from blood (not recorded which). The origin of the receptors is a woman aged 50 to 60 with acute COVID-19. Each CDR3 is given with its conserved first and last residue. A D gene is named only where the DNA matches it firmly. Size tells how often a clone was seen (once, few, many) or the class of an expanded clone, and some rows leave it out.

abundance	v_gene	d_gene	j_gene	CDR3aa	CDR3nt
.	TRBV7-9	TRBD1	TRBJ2-2	CASSLRGTGQENTGELFF	TGTGCCAGCAGCTTAAGGGGGACCGGACAGGAGAACACCGGGGAGCTGTTTTTT
.	TRBV5-1	.	TRBJ1-2	CASSLAQGPNYGYTF	TGCGCCAGCAGCTTGGCCCAGGGCCCCAACTATGGCTACACCTTC
.	TRBV3-1/TRBV3-2	TRBD1	TRBJ1-2	CASSYPTQGEYGYTF	TGTGCCAGCAGTTACCCAACACAGGGGGAGTATGGCTACACCTTC
.	TRBV2	.	TRBJ2-3	CASREGSDTQYF	TGTGCCAGCAGGGAGGGCTCAGATACGCAGTATTTT
.	TRBV19	.	TRBJ1-2	CASSMAGSSVSNYGYTF	TGTGCCAGTAGTATGGCAGGGTCCAGTGTCTCTAACTATGGCTACACCTTC
.	TRBV7-8	.	TRBJ1-6	CASSSPNGGSPLHF	TGTGCCAGCAGCTCCCCCAACGGGGGTTCACCCCTCCACTTT
.	TRBV9	TRBD2	TRBJ2-3	CASSVRLAGRDTQYF	TGTGCCAGCAGCGTAAGACTAGCGGGGAGGGATACGCAGTATTTT
once	TRBV5-1	.	TRBJ1-1	CASRPLTVYDTEAFF	TGCGCCAGCAGGCCTCTGACAGTTTACGACACTGAAGCTTTCTTT
.	TRBV5-1	TRBD1	TRBJ1-2	CASSLGDRGVDYTF	TGCGCCAGCAGCTTGGGGGACAGGGGAGTTGACTACACCTTC
.	TRBV14	.	TRBJ2-7	CASSQSSLSEQYF	TGTGCCAGCAGCCAGTCGAGCTTGTCGGAGCAGTACTTC
.	TRBV28	.	TRBJ1-1	CASSFSGGNTEAFF	TGTGCCAGCAGTTTCTCGGGGGGTAACACTGAAGCTTTCTTT
.	TRBV14	.	TRBJ1-5	CASSQAGGDQPQHF	TGTGCCAGCAGCCAAGCTGGGGGCGATCAGCCCCAGCATTTT
.	TRBV24-1	.	TRBJ1-2	CATSDPERDWVYGYTF	TGTGCCACCAGTGATCCGGAACGGGATTGGGTCTATGGCTACACCTTC
.	TRBV6-2/TRBV6-3	.	TRBJ1-1	CASSTGTQAFF	TGTGCCAGCAGTACTGGGACTCAAGCTTTCTTT
.	TRBV5-8	.	TRBJ2-1	CASSLREQFF	TGTGCCAGCAGCTTACGGGAGCAGTTCTTC
.	TRBV18	.	TRBJ2-4	CASSPVRVGSKNIQYF	TGTGCCAGCTCACCAGTGAGGGTGGGTTCCAAAAACATTCAGTACTTC
.	TRBV5-1	TRBD2	TRBJ2-3	CASSLGGLADTDTQYF	TGCGCCAGCAGCTTGGGAGGACTAGCGGACACAGATACGCAGTATTTT
.	TRBV30	.	TRBJ2-3	CAWSGALTDTQYF	TGTGCCTGGAGTGGGGCCCTCACAGATACGCAGTATTTT
.	TRBV4-3	.	TRBJ1-3	CASSQRVSGNTIYF	TGCGCCAGCAGCCAACGGGTCTCTGGAAACACCATATATTTT
.	TRBV10-3	TRBD1	TRBJ1-1	CAILPGQGDTEAFF	TGTGCCATTCTACCGGGACAGGGGGACACTGAAGCTTTCTTT
.	TRBV24-1	.	TRBJ1-1	CATSDPLGRAFF	TGTGCCACCAGTGATCCCCTAGGGAGAGCTTTCTTT
.	TRBV30	TRBD1	TRBJ2-7	CAWRGQGRYEQYF	TGTGCCTGGAGAGGACAGGGACGCTACGAGCAGTACTTC
.	TRBV19	.	TRBJ1-2	CASTPRDSFLYGYTF	TGTGCCAGTACCCCTAGGGACTCCTTCCTGTATGGCTACACCTTC
.	TRBV7-9	.	TRBJ1-2	CASSLRGGYTF	TGTGCCAGCAGCCTCAGGGGTGGCTACACCTTC
many	TRBV5-3	TRBD1	TRBJ2-7	CARSLGGPSYEQYF	TGTGCCAGAAGCTTAGGGGGCCCCTCCTACGAGCAGTACTTC
.	TRBV18	.	TRBJ1-1	CASSRDSMNTEAFF	TGTGCCAGCTCACGAGACAGCATGAACACTGAAGCTTTCTTT
once	TRBV6-1	TRBD2	TRBJ2-5	CASSEAAGYQETQYF	TGTGCCAGCAGTGAGGCAGCGGGGTACCAAGAGACCCAGTACTTC
.	TRBV5-1	TRBD1	TRBJ2-7	CASSSITGGGHEQYF	TGCGCCAGCAGCTCCATCACAGGGGGCGGTCACGAGCAGTACTTC
.	TRBV5-1	.	TRBJ1-3	CASSLMPGLRSGNTIYF	TGCGCCAGCAGCTTAATGCCGGGACTGAGATCTGGAAACACCATATATTTT
.	TRBV19	.	TRBJ1-1	CASSSTPRGAGEAFF	TGTGCCAGTAGTTCCACCCCGAGGGGTGCGGGGGAAGCTTTCTTT
.	TRBV19	.	TRBJ1-1	CATGGYEAFF	TGTGCCACCGGGGGGTACGAAGCTTTCTTT
.	TRBV19	.	TRBJ2-1	CASSIARTKSAGYEQFF	TGTGCCAGTAGTATAGCCCGGACTAAAAGCGCAGGGTATGAGCAGTTCTTC
.	TRBV3-1/TRBV3-2	TRBD1	TRBJ1-5	CASSQDRGLGQPQHF	TGTGCCAGCAGCCAAGACAGGGGGCTTGGTCAGCCCCAGCATTTT
.	TRBV9	.	TRBJ2-3	CASSALTLNTQYF	TGTGCCAGCAGCGCCCTGACTTTGAATACGCAGTATTTT
.	TRBV2	.	TRBJ2-2	CASRPASNTGELFF	TGTGCCAGCAGGCCAGCGTCGAACACCGGGGAGCTGTTTTTT
.	TRBV7-2	TRBD1	TRBJ1-1	CASSPDRGRTEAFF	TGTGCCAGCAGCCCGGACAGGGGGCGGACTGAAGCTTTCTTT
.	TRBV19	.	TRBJ2-2	CASRRGRGNTGELFF	TGTGCCAGTAGGCGAGGTAGGGGAAACACCGGGGAGCTGTTTTTT
.	TRBV30	.	TRBJ2-4	CAWSGGPQNIQYF	TGTGCCTGGAGTGGAGGGCCCCAAAACATTCAGTACTTC
.	TRBV2	TRBD2	TRBJ2-3	CATAAGAGGRDTQYF	TGTGCCACGGCGGCCGGAGCGGGGGGGCGGGATACGCAGTATTTT
.	TRBV7-2	.	TRBJ1-1	CASSPWQATNTEAFF	TGTGCCAGCAGCCCGTGGCAGGCCACGAACACTGAAGCTTTCTTT
.	TRBV3-1/TRBV3-2	.	TRBJ1-2	CASSPALRGAGYTF	TGTGCCAGCAGCCCGGCACTGCGGGGGGCTGGCTACACCTTC
.	TRBV10-1	.	TRBJ2-1	CASSDYAISYNEQFF	TGCGCCAGCAGTGATTACGCGATCTCCTACAATGAGCAGTTCTTC
.	TRBV19	.	TRBJ1-1	CASSLPTEAFF	TGTGCCAGTAGTCTACCGACTGAAGCTTTCTTT
.	TRBV20-1	TRBD1	TRBJ1-4	CSASGQGKLFF	TGCAGTGCTAGCGGACAGGGCAAACTGTTTTTT
.	TRBV18	.	TRBJ1-5	CASSPPGHWGNQPQHF	TGTGCCAGCTCACCACCGGGACACTGGGGCAATCAGCCCCAGCATTTT
.	TRBV10-3	TRBD1	TRBJ1-5	CGTGGDVNQPQHF	TGTGGGACAGGGGGTGATGTCAATCAGCCCCAGCATTTT
.	TRBV29-1	TRBD2	TRBJ2-1	CSAIEVAGLYNEQFF	TGCAGCGCCATCGAGGTAGCGGGGCTCTACAATGAGCAGTTCTTC
.	TRBV30	TRBD1	TRBJ1-2	CAWRGDRTNYGYTF	TGTGCCTGGAGGGGGGACAGAACTAACTATGGCTACACCTTC
.	TRBV19	.	TRBJ1-2	CASRETGPYGYTF	TGTGCCAGTAGAGAAACAGGGCCCTATGGCTACACCTTC
once	TRBV3-1/TRBV3-2	TRBD1	TRBJ2-7	CASSQAAGGRYEQYF	TGTGCCAGCAGCCAAGCGGCAGGGGGAAGGTACGAGCAGTACTTC
.	TRBV3-1/TRBV3-2	.	TRBJ1-1	CASSQVGGVAFF	TGTGCCAGCAGCCAAGTGGGAGGGGTAGCTTTCTTT
few	TRBV5-6	TRBD2	TRBJ2-7	CASSLAPSGYEQYF	TGTGCCAGCAGCTTGGCCCCTAGCGGCTACGAGCAGTACTTC